There are many counts of the clone carrying this TCR beta chain. The antigen remains unidentified. The CDR3 is 12 amino acids. Germline V gene data show CDR1 as DFQATT and CDR2 as SNEGSKA (reference sequence). V was clipped by 1 base and J by 6 bases, with 10 bases between them. As for time point: newly diagnosed GD, antithyroid drugs for less than 3 months. Researchers made the TCR library from RNA that was extracted from PBMCs. The data were obtained in a study of regulatory T cells in long-lasting Graves disease. Study conclusions and caveats: Persistent disease preferred TRBV28, TRBJ1-2 and TRBJ2-5; new disease, TRBV20-1 and TRBJ2-1. With 2,500 to 3,000 shared public clonotypes, persistent patients exceeded new patients, who shared over 950.

For TCR beta, libraries came from iRepertoire HTBI primers and Arm-PCR of CDR3 regions. Per the original data handling: Spanning all samples, the identified segments comprised 62 TRBV and some 15 TRBJ. TCRdb called the multiplex PCR reads again in MiXCR, with one record for every CDR3 protein. None of the V and J calls come from the authors' own analysis; TCRdb made them. The sample records about 220,000 distinct CDR3 sequences, approximately 18% being singletons. These data also featured in a second study, about T cells in Graves' hyperthyroidism and ophthalmopathy.

This TCR was recovered from a woman aged 30 to 39 with Graves disease. The gene calls are TRBV20-1 and TRBJ2-7; no clear D. Material: peripheral blood mononuclear cells (PBMCs), obtained at new diagnosis, from a patient treated with antithyroid drugs. The DNA for the CDR3 is TGCAGTGCTAGAGGTTCGGGCAGCGAGCAGTACTTC. Protein: CSARGSGSEQYF.